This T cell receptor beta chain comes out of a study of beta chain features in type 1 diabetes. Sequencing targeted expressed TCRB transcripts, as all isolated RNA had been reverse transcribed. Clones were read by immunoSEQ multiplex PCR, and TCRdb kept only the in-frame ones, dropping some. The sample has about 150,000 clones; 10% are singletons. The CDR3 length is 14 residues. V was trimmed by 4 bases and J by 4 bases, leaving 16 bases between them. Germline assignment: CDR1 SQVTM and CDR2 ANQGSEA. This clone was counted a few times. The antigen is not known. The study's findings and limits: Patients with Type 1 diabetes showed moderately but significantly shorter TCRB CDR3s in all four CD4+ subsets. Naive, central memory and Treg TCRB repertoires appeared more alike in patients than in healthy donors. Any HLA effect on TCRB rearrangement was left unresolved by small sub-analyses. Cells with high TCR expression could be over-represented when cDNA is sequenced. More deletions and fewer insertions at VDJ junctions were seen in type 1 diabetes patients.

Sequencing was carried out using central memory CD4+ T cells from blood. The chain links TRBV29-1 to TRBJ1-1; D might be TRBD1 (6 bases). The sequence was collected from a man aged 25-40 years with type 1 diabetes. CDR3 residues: CSVGRRTATTEAFF. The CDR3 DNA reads TGCAGCGTTGGCCGGAGGACAGCCACCACTGAAGCTTTCTTT.